This entry concerns a single T cell receptor (beta chain). In the authors' workflow: The authors estimated nucleated cell counts from reference gene primer amplification. TCRdb's table, derived via immunoSEQ multiplex PCR, lists solely in-frame clones and lacks some. That table furnishes V, J and clone size, whereas the DNA furnished D and trimming. The sample lists about 170,000 clones; 85% were seen once. The data were obtained in a study of blood T cell repertoires in COVID-19. Study details: Whether acute or convalescent, the COVID-19 samples came from the United States, Italy and Spain. T cells, B-cell-depleted T cells, or PBMCs supplied cDNA or gDNA.

The CDR3 has 11 amino acids. The V and J ends lost 4 bases and 6 bases respectively, with 7 bases between them. Germline assignment: CDR1 GTSNPN and CDR2 SVGIG (reference sequence). The chain links TRBV30 to TRBJ1-3, with D maybe TRBD1 (5 bases). The source material was peripheral blood. This TCR derives from a human donor with acute or convalescent COVID-19. The donor label of this sample is uncertain. The CDR3 DNA is TGTGCCTGGACAGGGAAAAACACCATATATTTT. Its protein is CAWTGKNTIYF.